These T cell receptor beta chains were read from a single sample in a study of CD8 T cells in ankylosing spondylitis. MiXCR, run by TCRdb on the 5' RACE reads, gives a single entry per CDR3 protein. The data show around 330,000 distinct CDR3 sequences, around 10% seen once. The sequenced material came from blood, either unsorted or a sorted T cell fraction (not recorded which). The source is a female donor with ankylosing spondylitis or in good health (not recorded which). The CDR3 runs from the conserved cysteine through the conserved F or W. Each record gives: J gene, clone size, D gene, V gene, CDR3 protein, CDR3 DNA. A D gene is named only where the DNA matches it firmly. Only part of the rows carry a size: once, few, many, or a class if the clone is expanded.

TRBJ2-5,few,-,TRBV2,CASASETQYF,TGTGCCAGCGCATCGGAGACCCAGTACTTC
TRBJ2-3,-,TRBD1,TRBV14,CASSPLGQGWTDTQYF,TGTGCCAGCAGCCCTTTGGGACAGGGGTGGACAGATACGCAGTATTTT
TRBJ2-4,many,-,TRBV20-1,CSANIRGVDKNIQYF,TGCAGTGCCAACATAAGGGGAGTGGACAAAAACATTCAGTACTTC
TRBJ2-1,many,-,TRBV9,CASSVVGTSYNEQFF,TGTGCCAGCAGCGTAGTCGGGACCTCCTACAATGAGCAGTTCTTC
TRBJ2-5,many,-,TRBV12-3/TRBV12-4,CASSRRDIQETQYF,TGTGCCAGCAGCCGACGGGACATCCAAGAGACCCAGTACTTC
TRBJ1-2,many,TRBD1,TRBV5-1,CASQTGTGVYGYTF,TGCGCCAGTCAGACCGGGACAGGGGTCTATGGCTACACCTTC
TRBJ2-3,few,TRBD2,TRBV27,CASSYTGGPTDTQYF,TGTGCCAGCAGTTACACGGGGGGGCCCACAGATACGCAGTATTTT
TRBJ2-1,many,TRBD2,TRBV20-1,CSAPMRLAGGSDEQFF,TGCAGTGCCCCAATGAGACTAGCGGGAGGAAGCGATGAGCAGTTCTTC
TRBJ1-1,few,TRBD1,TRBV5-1,CASSPPDREAFF,TGCGCCAGCAGCCCGCCGGACAGGGAAGCTTTCTTT
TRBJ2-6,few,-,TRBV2,CASRRFNTGANVLTF,TGTGCCAGCAGACGATTCAATACTGGGGCCAACGTCCTGACTTTC
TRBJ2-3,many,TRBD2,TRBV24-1,CATSDPGLAGADTQYF,TGTGCCACCAGTGACCCAGGACTAGCGGGAGCAGATACGCAGTATTTT
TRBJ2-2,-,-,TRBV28,CASSASNTGELFF,TGTGCCAGCAGTGCATCGAACACCGGGGAGCTGTTTTTT
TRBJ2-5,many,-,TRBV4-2,CASSQDGEGQETQYF,TGTGCCAGCAGCCAAGATGGCGAAGGTCAAGAGACCCAGTACTTC
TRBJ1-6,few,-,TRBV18,CASSPPRAGASPLHF,TGTGCCAGCTCACCACCACGGGCAGGGGCTTCACCCCTCCACTTT
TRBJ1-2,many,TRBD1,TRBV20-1,CSARGGDRGYGYTF,TGCAGTGCTAGAGGGGGGGACAGGGGCTATGGCTACACCTTC
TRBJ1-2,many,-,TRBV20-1,CSARDLYRGMGNGYTF,TGCAGTGCTAGAGATCTCTATCGGGGAATGGGGAATGGCTACACCTTC
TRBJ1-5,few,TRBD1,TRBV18,CASSPGQGANQPQHF,TGTGCCAGCTCACCGGGACAGGGGGCCAATCAGCCCCAGCATTTT
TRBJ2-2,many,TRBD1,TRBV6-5,CASSYSTGVPSTGELFF,TGTGCCAGCAGTTATTCGACAGGGGTCCCATCCACCGGGGAGCTGTTTTTT
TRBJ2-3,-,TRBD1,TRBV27,CASSPDLMTQGGTDTQYF,TGTGCCAGCAGTCCTGACCTCATGACCCAGGGGGGCACAGATACGCAGTATTTT
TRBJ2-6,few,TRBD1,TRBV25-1,CASSESTGTSGANVLTF,TGTGCCAGCAGTGAATCGACAGGGACCTCTGGGGCCAACGTCCTGACTTTC
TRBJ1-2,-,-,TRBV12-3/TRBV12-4,CASSRTVNYGYTF,TGTGCCAGCAGCCGGACGGTCAACTATGGCTACACCTTC
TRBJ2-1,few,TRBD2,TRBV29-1,CSVLERLAGIRNEQFF,TGCAGCGTTCTGGAGAGACTAGCGGGAATTAGAAATGAGCAGTTCTTC
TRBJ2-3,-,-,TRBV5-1,CASSAGGLPGRTDTQYF,TGCGCCAGCAGCGCCGGGGGCCTGCCGGGCCGCACAGATACGCAGTATTTT
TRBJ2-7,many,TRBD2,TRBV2,CASTASGRIYEQYF,TGTGCCAGCACGGCTAGCGGGAGAATCTACGAGCAGTACTTC
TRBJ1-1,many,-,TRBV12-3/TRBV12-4,CASSRYAGLINTEAFF,TGTGCCAGCAGTCGCTACGCCGGACTGATTAACACTGAAGCTTTCTTT
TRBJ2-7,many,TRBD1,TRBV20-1,CSASRDRVGYEQYF,TGCAGTGCTAGCCGGGACAGGGTGGGTTACGAGCAGTACTTC
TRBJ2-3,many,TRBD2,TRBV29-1,CSAPPTSGGSDTQYF,TGCAGCGCCCCCCCCACTAGCGGGGGCTCAGATACGCAGTATTTT
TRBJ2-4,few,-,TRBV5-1,CASSLAGENIQYF,TGCGCCAGCAGCTTGGCAGGGGAAAACATTCAGTACTTC
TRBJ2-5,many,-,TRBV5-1,CASSLVSGSLQETQYF,TGCGCCAGCAGCTTGGTTAGCGGAAGCTTGCAAGAGACCCAGTACTTC
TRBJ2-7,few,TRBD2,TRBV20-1,CSASSFPGLAGGSYEQYF,TGCAGTGCTAGTTCTTTCCCGGGACTAGCGGGAGGTTCCTACGAGCAGTACTTC
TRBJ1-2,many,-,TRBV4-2,CASRSTGGTQSAQNYGYTF,TGTGCCAGCAGATCAACCGGGGGGACACAGTCAGCCCAGAACTATGGCTACACCTTC
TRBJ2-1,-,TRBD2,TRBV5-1,CASSPLTSGGNEQFF,TGCGCCAGCAGCCCGTTGACTAGCGGGGGAAATGAGCAGTTCTTC
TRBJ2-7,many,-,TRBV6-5,CASSYRPYSHEQYF,TGTGCCAGCAGTTATCGACCCTACTCCCACGAGCAGTACTTC
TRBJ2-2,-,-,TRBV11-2,CASSLMARGNTGELFF,TGTGCCAGCAGCTTGATGGCCAGGGGAAACACCGGGGAGCTGTTTTTT
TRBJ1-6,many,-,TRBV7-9,CASRLRAVVNSPLHF,TGTGCCAGCAGGTTGAGGGCGGTAGTAAATTCACCCCTCCACTTT
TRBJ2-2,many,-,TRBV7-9,CAFSRGTTGELFF,TGTGCCTTCTCAAGGGGCACCACCGGGGAGCTGTTTTTT
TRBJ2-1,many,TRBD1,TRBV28,CRLNRGPHNEQFF,TGTCGACTAAACAGGGGGCCTCACAATGAGCAGTTCTTC
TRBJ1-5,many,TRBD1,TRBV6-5,CASSSADRGNQPQHF,TGTGCCAGCAGTTCCGCGGACAGGGGAAATCAGCCCCAGCATTTT
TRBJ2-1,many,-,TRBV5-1,CASSLRRGGDEQFF,TGCGCCAGCAGCTTGAGACGCGGAGGGGATGAGCAGTTCTTC
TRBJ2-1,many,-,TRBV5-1,CASSFPLAGGSYNEQFF,TGCGCCAGCAGCTTCCCCTTAGCCGGAGGTAGCTACAATGAGCAGTTCTTC
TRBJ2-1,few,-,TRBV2,CASSEHTFDNEQFF,TGTGCCAGCAGTGAACATACCTTTGACAATGAGCAGTTCTTC
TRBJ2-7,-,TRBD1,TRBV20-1,CSARGTGDYEQYF,TGCAGTGCTAGGGGGACAGGGGACTACGAGCAGTACTTC
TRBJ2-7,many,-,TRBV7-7,CASSAHPGPSTYEQYF,TGTGCCAGCAGCGCCCATCCAGGGCCATCTACCTACGAGCAGTACTTC
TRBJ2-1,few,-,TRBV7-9,CASSLKAQGVNEQFF,TGTGCCAGCAGCTTAAAGGCCCAGGGAGTTAATGAGCAGTTCTTC
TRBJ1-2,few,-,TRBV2,CASSEGGLHGYTF,TGTGCCAGCAGCGAAGGTGGATTACATGGCTACACCTTC
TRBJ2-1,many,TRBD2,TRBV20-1,CSASPGTSGGRGEQFF,TGCAGTGCTAGCCCGGGGACTAGCGGGGGCAGGGGTGAGCAGTTCTTC
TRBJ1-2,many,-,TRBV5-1,CASSLDGLPNYGYTF,TGCGCCAGCAGCTTGGACGGGCTTCCAAACTATGGCTACACCTTC
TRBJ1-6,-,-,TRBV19,CASLRTATSEEPLHF,TGTGCCAGCCTGAGGACAGCTACGTCTGAAGAACCCCTCCACTTT
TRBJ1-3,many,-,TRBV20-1,CSASPMGRGSGTTIYF,TGCAGTGCTAGTCCCATGGGCAGGGGCTCAGGAACCACCATATATTTT
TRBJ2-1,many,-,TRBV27,CASSFFEQFF,TGTGCCAGCAGTTTCTTTGAGCAGTTCTTC
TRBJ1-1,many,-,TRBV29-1,CSASWVRTEAFF,TGCAGCGCCTCCTGGGTAAGGACTGAAGCTTTCTTT
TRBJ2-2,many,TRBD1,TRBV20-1,CSARPFTRGLGELFF,TGCAGTGCTAGACCATTCACCAGGGGGCTCGGGGAGCTGTTTTTT
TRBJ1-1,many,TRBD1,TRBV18,CASSRGQGNTEAFF,TGTGCCAGCTCACGGGGACAGGGGAACACTGAAGCTTTCTTT
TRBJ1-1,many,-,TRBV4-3,CASSQDIWGTEAFF,TGCGCCAGCAGCCAAGATATTTGGGGCACTGAAGCTTTCTTT
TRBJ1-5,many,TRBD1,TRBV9,CASSAPGGNQPQHF,TGTGCCAGCAGCGCCCCAGGGGGAAATCAGCCCCAGCATTTT
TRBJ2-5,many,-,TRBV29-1,CSVGEGETQYF,TGCAGCGTTGGAGAGGGGGAGACCCAGTACTTC
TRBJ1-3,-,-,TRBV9,CASSVATLASGNTIYF,TGTGCCAGCAGCGTAGCTACATTGGCTTCTGGAAACACCATATATTTT
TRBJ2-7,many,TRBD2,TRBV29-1,CSVRPGTNEQYF,TGCAGCGTGAGACCCGGGACTAACGAGCAGTACTTC
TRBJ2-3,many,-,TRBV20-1,CSANSRTTDTQYF,TGCAGTGCTAACTCTAGGACTACAGATACGCAGTATTTT